This TCR beta chain was sequenced during a study of T cell responses to AZD1222 COVID-19 vaccine. Notes on this clone: What it binds is not known.

Using immunoSEQ multiplex PCR, the repertoire was profiled, and TCRdb retains in-frame clones only, with some absent. The table includes around 190,000 clones, 80% to 95% detected once. Investigators merged groups given second doses at roughly 4 or roughly 12 weeks. General observations from the study: Spike-specific TCR breadth and depth were elevated following two AZD1222 doses. Females outnumbered males among donors, who were mostly white British; clonal diversity was possibly underestimated.

Here the sequenced sample was peripheral blood, taken 28 days after the second AZD1222 dose. The receptor was isolated from an adult who received the AZD1222 COVID-19 vaccine.

CDR3 amino acids: CASRPTGGGSAFF. CDR3 nucleotide sequence: TGTGCCAGCAGACCCACAGGGGGAGGGTCCGCTTTCTTT. V and J are TRBV6-5 and TRBJ1-1, with 8 bases fitting TRBD1. This CDR3 contains 13 residues. Germline V gene lookup returns CDR1 MNHEY and CDR2 SVGAGI. The J segment lost 11 bases and the V segment lost 6 bases, leaving 11 bases of the junction unmatched.